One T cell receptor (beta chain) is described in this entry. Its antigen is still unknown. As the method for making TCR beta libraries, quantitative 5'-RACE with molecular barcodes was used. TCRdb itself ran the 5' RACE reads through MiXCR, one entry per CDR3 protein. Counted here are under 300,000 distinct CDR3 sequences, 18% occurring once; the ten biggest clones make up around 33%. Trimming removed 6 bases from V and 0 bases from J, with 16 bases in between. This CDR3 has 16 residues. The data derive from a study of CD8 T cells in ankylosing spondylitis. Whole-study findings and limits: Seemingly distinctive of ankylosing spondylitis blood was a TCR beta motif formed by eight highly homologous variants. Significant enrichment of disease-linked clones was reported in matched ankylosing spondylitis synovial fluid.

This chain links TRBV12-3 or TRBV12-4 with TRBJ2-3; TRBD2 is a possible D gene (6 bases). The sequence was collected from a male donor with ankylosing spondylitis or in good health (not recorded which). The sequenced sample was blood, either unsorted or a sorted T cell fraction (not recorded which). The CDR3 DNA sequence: TGTGCCAGCAGCAAGACTAGTTTTTCTAGCACAGATACGCAGTATTTT. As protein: CASSKTSFSSTDTQYF.